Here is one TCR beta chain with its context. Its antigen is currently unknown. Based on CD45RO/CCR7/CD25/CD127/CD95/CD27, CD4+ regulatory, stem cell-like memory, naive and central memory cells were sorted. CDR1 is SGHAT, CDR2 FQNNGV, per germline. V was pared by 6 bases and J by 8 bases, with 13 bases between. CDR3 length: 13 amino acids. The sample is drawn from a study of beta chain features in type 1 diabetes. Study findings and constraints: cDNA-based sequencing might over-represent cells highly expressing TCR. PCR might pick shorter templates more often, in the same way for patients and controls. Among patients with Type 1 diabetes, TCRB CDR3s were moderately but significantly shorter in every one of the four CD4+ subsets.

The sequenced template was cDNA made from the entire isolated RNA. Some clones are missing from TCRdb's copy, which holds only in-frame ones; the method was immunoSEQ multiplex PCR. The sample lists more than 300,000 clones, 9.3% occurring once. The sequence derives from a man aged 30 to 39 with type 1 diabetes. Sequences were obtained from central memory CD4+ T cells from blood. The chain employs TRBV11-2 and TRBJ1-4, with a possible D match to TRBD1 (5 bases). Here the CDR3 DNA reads TGTGCCAGCAGAACCGCCGGGGGAGAAAAACTGTTTTTT. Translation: CASRTAGGEKLFF.